The 9 T cell receptor beta chains listed next were all sequenced from one sample in a study of PD-L1 blockade in urothelial cancer. Sequencing was performed with immunoSEQ multiplex PCR; in TCRdb, only in-frame clones are kept and a portion is missing. Altogether around 57,000 clones are present, 80% to 90% being singletons, with the ten largest covering 1.6%. Described time point: pretreatment peripheral blood. The material sequenced was PBMCs, taken around atezolizumab (anti-PD-L1) treatment. These receptors all come from a man aged 65-85 years with urothelial cancer.

The V call is TRBV5-4, the J call TRBJ2-1; TRBD2 matches 7 bases. CDR1 and CDR2 from the germline V gene are SGHNT and YYREEE (reference sequence). The ends lost 4 bases at V and 2 bases at J; junction bases unmatched: 9. This CDR3 is 16 amino acids long. CDR3 protein: CASSRFAGVAYNEQFF. CDR3 coding DNA: TGTGCCAGCAGCCGGTTCGCGGGAGTCGCCTACAATGAGCAGTTCTTC.

J is TRBJ2-2 and V is TRBV19; TRBD1 is a possible D gene (5 bases). Germline-derived CDR1 and CDR2 are LNHDA and SQIVND (reference sequence). CDR3 length: 11 residues. V lost 8 bases and J lost 6, with 7 bases in between. CDR3 region: CASQGAGELFF. In DNA form, the CDR3 reads TGTGCCAGTCAGGGCGCCGGGGAGCTGTTTTTT.

The V call is TRBV19, the J call TRBJ1-5, with a weak D call TRBD1 (5 bases). Between the trimmed V and J ends, which lost 5 bases and 2 bases, there was a span of 16 bases. This CDR3 is built from 16 residues. The germline CDR1 and CDR2 sequences are LNHDA and SQIVND (reference sequence). The CDR3 spells CASSERDLRGNQPQHF. CDR3 nucleotides: TGTGCCAGTAGTGAGAGGGACTTAAGGGGCAATCAGCCCCAGCATTTT.

The chain is built from TRBV13 and TRBJ1-1, with 8 bases fitting TRBD1. CDR1 is PRHDT and CDR2 is FYEKMQ in the germline V gene (reference sequence). This CDR3 is built from 15 residues. J gave up 2 bases and V 2 bases, and 4 bases lay outside the gene matches. The CDR3 sequence: CASSLMTGANTEAFF. In nucleotides, the CDR3 is TGTGCCAGCAGCTTAATGACAGGGGCTAACACTGAAGCTTTCTTT.

This clone was observed a single time. The chain uses TRBV5-4 and TRBJ1-1, with D possibly matching TRBD1 (5 bases). From germline, CDR1 is SGHNT and CDR2 YYREEE (reference sequence). V lost 4 bases to trimming and J lost 5 bases, with 12 bases between them. The CDR3 contains 13 residues. The CDR3 sequence: CASSGRGLTEAFF. The CDR3 DNA follows: TGTGCCAGCAGCGGTAGGGGTCTGACTGAAGCTTTCTTT.

The chain couples TRBV7-6 to TRBJ2-5, with TRBD1 matching over 8 bases. The CDR3 spans 15 residues. V shed 5 bases and J 2 bases; nucleotides not matched to a gene: 7. Per the germline V gene, CDR1 is SGHVS and CDR2 is FNYEAQ. CDR3 sequence reads: CASSPQRTGQETQYF. CDR3 coding DNA: TGTGCCAGCAGCCCCCAACGGACAGGGCAAGAGACCCAGTACTTC.

The chain joins TRBV28 to TRBJ2-6; D gene unclear. V gave up 8 bases and J gave up 0 bases, with 17 bases separating them. Germline CDR1 and CDR2: MDHEN and SYDVKM. The CDR3 covers 17 residues. The CDR3 sequence is CASLDHTGFSGANVLTF. CDR3 coding DNA: TGTGCCAGCCTCGACCATACCGGGTTCTCTGGGGCCAACGTCCTGACTTTC. The variable domain in full, with the rest retrieved from reference TRBV28 and TRBJ2-6, is DVKVTQSSRYLVKRTGEKVFLECVQDMDHENMFWYRQDPGLGLRLIYFSYDVKMKEKGDIPEGYSVSREKKERFSLILESASTNQTSMYLCASLDHTGFSGANVLTFGAGSRLTVL.

The rearrangement links TRBV20-1 to TRBJ2-1; weak D call: TRBD2 (6 bases). The CDR3 consists of 11 residues. Germline CDR1 is DFQATT and CDR2 is SNEGSKA (reference sequence). V was clipped by 2 bases and J by 10 bases, with 9 bases between them. The CDR3 nucleotides are TGCAGTGCTAGACGGGGGATCGAGCAGTTCTTC. Protein sequence: CSARRGIEQFF.

This rearrangement joins TRBV28 to TRBJ2-4, with 11 bases identical to TRBD1. J lost 1 base, V lost 5 bases, and 16 bases had no gene match. Germline loops: CDR1 MDHEN, CDR2 SYDVKM. This CDR3 comprises 20 residues. CDR3 protein: CASSLPGTGGNLVAKNIQYF. The CDR3 DNA sequence: TGTGCCAGCAGTCTTCCAGGGACAGGGGGGAACTTAGTTGCCAAAAACATTCAGTACTTC. Together with reference TRBV28 and TRBJ2-4, the CDR3 gives the full variable domain: DVKVTQSSRYLVKRTGEKVFLECVQDMDHENMFWYRQDPGLGLRLIYFSYDVKMKEKGDIPEGYSVSREKKERFSLILESASTNQTSMYLCASSLPGTGGNLVAKNIQYFGAGTRLSVL.